The clone carrying this T cell receptor (beta chain) was seen repeatedly, ten times or more. The sample originates from a study of T cell repertoires in cytomegalovirus infection. TCRdb analysed the reads with MiXCR anew, one entry per CDR3 protein. The sample has 230,000 or so distinct CDR3 sequences; over 15% are singletons. The J segment lost 4 bases and the V segment lost 1 base, leaving 6 bases of the junction unmatched. Germline V CDR1 and CDR2: SGHTA, FQGNSA. The CDR3 has 15 residues. The chain joins TRBV7-2 to TRBJ1-1; 7 nucleotides align to TRBD1. The TCR was taken from a human donor in good health (CMV status not recorded). Some clones in this sample may be carry-over from other donors' samples. Sequencing was carried out using CD8+ T cells from PBMCs. The CDR3 DNA reads TGTGCCAGCAGCTTAGACAGGGGCCGGGGCACTGAAGCTTTCTTT. Protein product: CASSLDRGRGTEAFF.